Sequencing of this T cell receptor beta chain was carried out in a study of blood T cell repertoires in COVID-19 (dated by TCRdb to 2018 to 2021). For the study in its entirety: The collaborator samples originated in the United States, Italy and Spain and spanned the acute and convalescent phases of COVID-19. The prospective study material was composed of cDNA or gDNA derived from T cells, B-cell-depleted T cells, or PBMCs. A freely available public database, intended as a resource for researchers studying the immune response to SARS-CoV-2, is where the repertoires were released. The dataset comprised deeply sampled blood TCRbeta repertoires from subjects exposed to, actively infected with, or recovered from COVID-19. Where available, HLA class I and class II types were taken from metadata supplied by the sample provider and were not determined by assay-based typing. Nearly every sample came with metadata listing a de-identified subject ID, COVID-19 status, age in years and sex. The samples were drawn from the first 160 participants of the ongoing ImmuneRACE study and from 1,254 subjects provided by 6 global collaborators. The full study reports these points: Clinical and demographic metadata were provided uncurated, with the amount varying by source and participant.

With respect to this clone: The clone's antigen remains unknown. Base qualities were left out, and no much larger clone turns up one base away.

The CDR3 has 14 amino acids, counting the end cysteine and phenylalanine. Only the CDR3 region is kept as DNA, spanning 42 bases read in frame from base 1. Trimmed from V: 3 bases; trimmed from J: 7 bases; junction bases lacking a gene match: 3. CDR1 and CDR2 (KGHSH, LQKENI) derive from the germline V gene. The immunoSEQ Assay, a bias-controlled multiplex PCR, was used to amplify TCRbeta CDR3 regions from genomic DNA. Per the authors' processing: The number of nucleated cells in each sample was estimated from the amplification of reference gene primers within the assay. Sequence reads were collapsed and filtered to measure the absolute abundance of every unique TCRbeta CDR3 rearrangement. For each sample, productive Simpson clonality was calculated as the square root of Simpson's diversity index across productive rearrangements. In TCRdb, the immuneACCESS table is reduced to in-frame sequences with V and J assigned. These tables do not hold every clone; where another copy was compared, an unresolved V gene accounts for under half, and the others remain unexplained. Clone size and V and J calls were adopted from that table, with D and trimming inferred from the DNA. Present in this sample are about 110,000 clones, 75% to 90% of which were seen just once. Approximately 8.1% of the sample goes to the ten largest clones.

The collaborating institutions used their own protocols to collect whole blood in K2EDTA tubes. For TCRbeta analysis, collaborators shipped samples as frozen whole blood, isolated PBMCs, or DNA extracted from either of those sample types. The chain was built from TRBV18 and TRBJ1-4, and 9 junctional nucleotides match TRBD1. Sequenced sample: peripheral blood. This TCR was recovered from a middle-aged woman with acute or convalescent COVID-19. The CDR3 region has the sequence CASSPGQGFEKLFF. The DNA is TGTGCCAGCTCACCGGGACAGGGATTTGAAAAACTGTTTTTT.